A single sample is the source of the 14 T cell receptor beta chains below, sequenced in a study of control samples from healthy donors and cancer patients. TCRdb's copy holds only in-frame clones and misses some; the assay was immunoSEQ multiplex PCR. Here the sample spans around 230,000 clones, roughly 94% being singletons. The source material was blood. The receptors were sampled from a man aged 50 to 60 in good health.

The chain is built from TRBV12-2 and TRBJ1-1. TRBV12-2 is reported as a pseudogene. The length of the CDR3 is 13 residues. The CDR3 here is CASRSDGNTEAFF. CDR3 DNA sequence: TGTGCAAGTCGTTCTGACGGGAACACTGAAGCTTTCTTT.

In nucleotides, the CDR3 is TGTGCCACCCACATCCCAGGGGGTAATTCACCCCTCCACTTT. It specifies CATHIPGGNSPLHF. The rearrangement uses TRBV28 and TRBJ1-6; 7 positions agree with TRBD1. The germline V gene has CDR1 MDHEN and CDR2 SYDVKM. Trimming removed 10 bases from V and 6 bases from J; junction bases left unmatched: 9. The CDR3 contains 14 residues.

This chain connects TRBV5-1 to TRBJ1-6, with a weak D call TRBD1 (5 bases). The CDR3 loop spans 16 amino acids. Germline V gives CDR1 SGHRS, CDR2 YFSETQ. V was trimmed by 4 bases and J by 2 bases, leaving 13 bases between them. CDR3 sequence reads: CASSLAGPAYNSPLHF. The DNA for the CDR3 is TGCGCCAGCAGCCTGGCGGGGCCAGCCTATAATTCACCCCTCCACTTT.

The J gene is TRBJ1-2, the V gene TRBV6-5, with D maybe TRBD1 (6 bases). Germline CDR1 reads MNHEY; CDR2 reads SVGAGI. The germline V and J ends were trimmed by 7 bases and 3 bases, with 9 bases remaining between them. CDR3 size: 12 residues. The CDR3 DNA is TGTGCCAGCAATAAGGGGGACTATGGCTACACCTTC. Encoded protein: CASNKGDYGYTF.

This clone was detected once. Distinct nucleotide sequences in the sample also encode this CDR3. The V call is TRBV7-2, the J call TRBJ1-5, with 8 nucleotides matching TRBD1. The CDR3 spans 13 residues. The J segment lost 4 bases and the V segment lost 4 bases, leaving 0 bases of the junction unmatched. The V gene's germline CDR1 is SGHTA and CDR2 FQGNSA. CDR3 nucleotides: TGTGCCAGCAGCTGGGACAGGAATCAGCCCCAGCATTTT. Its protein is CASSWDRNQPQHF.

The CDR3 here is CASSLGQEGETQYF. DNA for the CDR3: TGCGCCAGCAGCTTGGGGCAAGAAGGGGAGACCCAGTACTTC. The chain couples TRBV5-1 to TRBJ2-5; D gene unclear. This CDR3 is 14 amino acids long. V was cut by 0 bases and J by 5 bases, with 11 bases left in between. The germline V gene has CDR1 SGHRS and CDR2 YFSETQ.

This clone occurred once. This chain connects TRBV12-3 or TRBV12-4 to TRBJ2-5; possible D gene TRBD2, 5 bases. The CDR3 consists of 13 residues. Trimming stripped 2 bases from V and 4 bases from J, with 8 bases between. CDR3: CASSLRTPETQYF. CDR3 nucleotide sequence: TGTGCCAGCAGTTTAAGGACTCCAGAGACCCAGTACTTC.

In its sample, this clone was seen a few times. This chain connects TRBV11-2 to TRBJ1-1, with D perhaps matching TRBD1 (6 bases). Between the trimmed V and J ends, which lost 3 bases and 1 base, there was a span of 12 bases. There are 15 residues in the CDR3. Germline V gives CDR1 SGHAT, CDR2 FQNNGV. This CDR3 is CASSFLQGRNTEAFF. The CDR3 coding sequence is TGTGCCAGCAGCTTCTTACAGGGTAGGAACACTGAAGCTTTCTTT.

The rearrangement links TRBV9 to TRBJ2-3, with 7 bases aligning to TRBD2. The CDR3 sequence is 15 residues long. V was pared by 1 base and J by 4 bases, with 6 bases of the junction left unmatched. Looked up from germline, CDR1 is SGDLS and CDR2 is YYNGEE. CDR3: CASSVWGGRADTQYF. The CDR3 DNA reads as TGTGCCAGCAGCGTATGGGGGGGTAGAGCAGATACGCAGTATTTT.

The V and J genes are TRBV7-2 and TRBJ1-5; 7 nucleotides align to TRBD1. The CDR3 has 15 amino acids. Germline CDR1 is SGHTA and CDR2 is FQGNSA. Germline trimming cut 2 bases from V and 3 bases from J; bases unmatched to any gene: 4. CDR3 coding DNA: TGTGCCAGCAGCTTACGGGGACAGCCCAATCAGCCCCAGCATTTT. This gives the protein CASSLRGQPNQPQHF.

The rearrangement uses TRBV5-6 and TRBJ2-3; D is unclear. The ends were cut back, 0 bases at V and 5 bases at J, with 1 base in the middle. CDR1 is SGHDT, CDR2 YYEEEE, per germline. The CDR3 totals 11 residues. The CDR3, as DNA: TGTGCCAGCAGCTTGGTAGATACGCAGTATTTT. Translating it yields CASSLVDTQYF.

Points on this clone: One end of the junction is discordant with germline, which a read error may explain. The chain combines TRBV30 with TRBJ1-5; perhaps TRBD1 as D (6 bases). The germline V gene has CDR1 GTSNPN and CDR2 SVGIG (reference sequence). The CDR3 length is 13 residues. The CDR3 DNA is TGTGCCTGTAGTGGACAGATCAATCAGCCCCAGCATTTT. As protein: CACSGQINQPQHF.

V and J are TRBV3-1 (or the pseudogene TRBV3-2) and TRBJ1-1; no definite D call. V was trimmed by 7 bases and J by 1 base, leaving 13 bases between them. This CDR3 comprises 14 residues. CDR1 is LGHDT, CDR2 YNNKEL, per germline (reference sequence). CDR3 region: CASKASSPNTEAFF. The CDR3 region has the DNA TGTGCCAGCAAGGCTAGCAGCCCGAACACTGAAGCTTTCTTT.

This clone was detected only a few times. Different DNA sequences within this sample yield the same CDR3. The J gene is TRBJ2-7, the V gene TRBV5-4; D gene uncertain. Germline assignment: CDR1 SGHNT and CDR2 YYREEE (reference sequence). The length of the CDR3 is 14 residues. V shed 0 bases and J shed 0 bases, with 7 bases lying between them. The CDR3 DNA reads TGTGCCAGCAGCTTGGGTGGCGTCTCCTACGAGCAGTACGTC. Translated, it gives CASSLGGVSYEQYV.